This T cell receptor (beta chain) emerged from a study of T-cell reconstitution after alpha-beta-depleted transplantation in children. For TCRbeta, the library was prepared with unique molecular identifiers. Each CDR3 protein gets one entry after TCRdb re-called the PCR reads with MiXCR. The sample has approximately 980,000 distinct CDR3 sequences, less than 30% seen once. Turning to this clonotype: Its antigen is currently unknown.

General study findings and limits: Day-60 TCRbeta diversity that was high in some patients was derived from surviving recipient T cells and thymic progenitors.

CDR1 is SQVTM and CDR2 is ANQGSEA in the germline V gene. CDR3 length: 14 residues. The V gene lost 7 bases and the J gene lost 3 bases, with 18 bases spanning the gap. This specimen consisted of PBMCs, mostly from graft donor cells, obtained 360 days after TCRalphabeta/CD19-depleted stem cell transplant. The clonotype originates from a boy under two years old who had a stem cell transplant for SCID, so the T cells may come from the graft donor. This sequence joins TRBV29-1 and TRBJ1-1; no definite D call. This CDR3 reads CSARRYERDTEAFF. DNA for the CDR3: TGCAGCGCTAGGAGGTACGAAAGGGACACTGAAGCTTTCTTT. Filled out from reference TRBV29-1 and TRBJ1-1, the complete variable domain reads SAVISQKPSRDICQRGTSLTIQCQVDSQVTMMFWYRQQPGQSLTLIATANQGSEATYESGFVIDKFPISRPNLTFSTLTVSNMSPEDSSIYLCSARRYERDTEAFFGQGTRLTVV.